This TCR beta chain derives from a study of T cell repertoires in cytomegalovirus infection (dated by TCRdb to about 2019). A note on the overall study: Peptide stimulations targeted recently identified HLA-C-restricted CMV epitopes, whose presentation resists viral immunomodulation, together with well-studied HLA-B-restricted epitopes. Donor HLA type was relevant to the analysis, as public TCR beta signatures indicated carriage of CMV infection together with the matching HLA type. Overall study results and their limits: In both this cohort and an independent cohort of more than 350 donors, the cumulative frequency of public TCR beta family members distinguished carriers of CMV infection plus the relevant HLA type. The ex vivo response was dominated by HLA-C-restricted CMV-specific TCR beta clonotypes, and the single most frequent clonotype in two of eight donors was supplied by these HLA-C-restricted clonotypes.

The treatment or condition label for this specimen denotes: in vitro stimulation with specific CMV peptide epitopes to enrich CMV-specific T cells. These reads were obtained on an Illumina HiSeq 1500. Using fastp at Q25 and MiXCR, TCRdb reprocessed the public reads and kept productive beta chains. When rows share a CDR3 protein, they turn into one entry using the most common DNA and genes. The sample table holds approximately 120,000 distinct CDR3 sequences, of which 29% were seen once. The ten biggest clones cover around 80% of the sample. As to this clonotype: Its antigen remains unidentified. Base-call qualities are not available, and no considerably larger clone is one nucleotide away.

Germline trimming: 6 bases from V, 2 bases from J; junction bases outside gene matches: 2. There are 13 amino acids in the CDR3, from cysteine to phenylalanine inclusive. Only the CDR3 DNA stays, 39 bases, in frame from base 1. CDR1 and CDR2 are read off the germline V gene as SNHLY and FYNNEI. The sequences come from CD8+ T cells from cultured PBMCs, collected from culture after CMV antigen stimulation. The chain couples TRBV2 to TRBJ2-7, with TRBD2 matching 9 junction bases. This receptor was taken from a human donor in good health (CMV status not recorded). Some clones in this sample may be carry-over from other donors' samples. In nucleotide form, the sequence is TGTGCCAGCAGGCTAGCGGGGACCTACGAGCAGTACTTC. It translates to CASRLAGTYEQYF.